This T cell receptor beta chain was sequenced in a study of spatial heterogeneity in lung cancer. Study-level information: Where they were available, follow-up PBMC samples were sequenced, at a median of approximately 2 years after resection.

Germline CDR1 is MGHRA and CDR2 is YSYEKL. The length of the CDR3 is 15 residues. V lost 4 bases and J lost 5; bases outside the gene matches: 6. At least ten counts were recorded for this clonotype. Time point specified: blood at routine non-recurrence follow-up after resection. TCRdb reprocessed the 5' RACE reads with MiXCR, giving one entry per CDR3 protein. The profile shows 95,000 to 120,000 distinct CDR3 sequences, under 14% of them singletons. This clonotype originated in a female donor with early-stage non-small cell lung cancer. V gene TRBV4-1 combines with J gene TRBJ2-7; 12 nucleotides align to TRBD2. The sequences come from PBMCs, collected at follow-up. The CDR3 loop is CASSPWTSGKDEQYF. CDR3 DNA: TGCGCCAGCAGCCCATGGACTAGCGGGAAAGACGAGCAGTACTTC.